These 28 T cell receptor beta chains share one sample of origin, sequenced in a study of T-cell reconstitution after alpha-beta-depleted transplantation in children. Preparation of the TCRbeta library involved a method that used unique molecular identifiers. Each CDR3 protein gets one entry after TCRdb re-called the PCR reads with MiXCR. The sample has hundreds of thousands of distinct CDR3 sequences; around a third are singletons. The sequences come from PBMCs from the stem cell graft donor, collected from the stem cell graft. The source of these receptors is a human donor who donated a stem cell graft to a child with aplastic anemia.

This chain connects TRBV7-9 to TRBJ1-1, with 8 bases lining up with TRBD1. The ends lost 8 bases at V and 1 base at J; junction bases unmatched: 6. The CDR3 length is 14 residues. Germline CDR1 is SEHNR and CDR2 is FQNEAQ (reference sequence). As DNA, the CDR3 is TGTGCCAGCCTCCTCGACAGGGGGAACACTGAAGCTTTCTTT. Translating it yields CASLLDRGNTEAFF.

The rearrangement links TRBV3-1 to TRBJ2-7; D unclear. The CDR3 is 16 residues long. CDR1 LGHDT and CDR2 YNNKEL come from the germline V gene (reference sequence). V shed 0 bases and J shed 1 base, with 13 bases lying between them. CDR3 amino acids: CASSQDLRTGSYEQYF. The CDR3 DNA is TGTGCCAGCAGCCAAGATCTTCGGACCGGATCCTACGAGCAGTACTTC.

This clonotype showed up just a few times. A read error may account for a junction end that differs from germline. The chain couples TRBV6-1 to TRBJ1-5; D uncertain. The germline V gene has CDR1 MNHNS and CDR2 SASEGT. The length of the CDR3 is 13 residues. The CDR3 region has the DNA TGTGCCAGCGGTGAGAGGCCCGATCAGCCCCAGCATTTT. Translating gives CASGERPDQPQHF.

The chain combines TRBV15 with TRBJ2-1, with TRBD2 matching 14 bases. The germline gives CDR1 LNHNV, CDR2 YYDKDF (reference sequence). The CDR3 spans 17 residues. The J segment lost 8 bases and the V segment lost 4 bases, leaving 10 bases of the junction unmatched. The CDR3 DNA follows: TGTGCCACCAGCACCCCGGGACTAGCGGGAGTTTTCTATGAGCAGTTCTTC. This encodes CATSTPGLAGVFYEQFF.

This clonotype has a handful of counts. This chain links TRBV15 with TRBJ2-1; TRBD1 aligns across 9 bases. The germline gives CDR1 LNHNV, CDR2 YYDKDF (reference sequence). The V gene end was trimmed by 1 base and the J gene end by 8 bases; junction bases not matched to a gene: 6. This CDR3 has 15 residues. As DNA, the CDR3 is TGTGCCACCAGCAGAGTGGGGACAGGGAAGCATGAGCAGTTCTTC. Its protein is CATSRVGTGKHEQFF.

This clonotype turned up a few times. The V call is TRBV29-1, the J call TRBJ2-7; D gene unclear. The ends were cut back, 7 bases at V and 4 bases at J, with 11 bases in the middle. Germline V gives CDR1 SQVTM, CDR2 ANQGSEA. The CDR3 runs to 11 residues. The CDR3 region has the DNA TGCAGCGCAGAGGAGCGATACGAGCAGTACTTC. Amino acids: CSAEERYEQYF.

Only a few counts were recorded for this clonotype. The J gene is TRBJ1-6, the V gene TRBV6-5; 10 positions agree with TRBD1. CDR3 length: 17 amino acids. Trimming at V came to 4 bases and at J to 10 bases, leaving 13 bases not matched to a gene. Looked up from germline, CDR1 is MNHEY and CDR2 is SVGAGI. The CDR3 DNA reads as TGTGCCAGCAGTTCGTCGGGCGGGACAGGGGTAAGATCACCCCTCCACTTT. This encodes CASSSSGGTGVRSPLHF.

This clonotype was seen only a few times. V is TRBV24-1 and J is TRBJ2-1; 7 bases line up with TRBD2. Trimming cost V 3 bases and J 4 bases; bases outside gene matches: 2. Germline-derived CDR1 and CDR2 are KGHDR and SFDVKD. The CDR3 is 14 residues long. CDR3 nucleotides: TGTGCCACCAGTGATAGCGGGGTATACAATGAGCAGTTCTTC. It encodes CATSDSGVYNEQFF.

V usage is TRBV2 and J usage is TRBJ2-5; 8 bases map to TRBD1. V lost 6 bases and J lost 4; bases outside the gene matches: 10. The CDR3 consists of 15 residues. Per the germline V gene, CDR1 is SNHLY and CDR2 is FYNNEI. The CDR3 coding sequence is TGTGCCAGCAGCACTTCTCAGGGGGCATCAGAGACCCAGTACTTC. It specifies CASSTSQGASETQYF.

J is TRBJ1-1 and V is TRBV12-3 or TRBV12-4; 11 bases align to TRBD1. This CDR3 comprises 15 residues. V lost 10 bases and J lost 4; bases outside the gene matches: 11. This chain's CDR3 is CAINSDRGLGTEAFF. The CDR3 DNA reads as TGTGCCATCAACTCGGACAGGGGGCTTGGCACTGAAGCTTTCTTT.

CDR3 in amino acids: CASSPTLPGQGPYEQYV. The CDR3 DNA is TGTGCCAGCAGCCCGACCTTACCGGGACAGGGACCTTACGAGCAGTACGTC. This chain connects TRBV5-5 to TRBJ2-7, with TRBD1 matching 9 bases. The CDR3 contains 17 residues. V shed 4 bases, J shed 4 bases, and the junction held 15 bases outside the gene matches. The germline V gene encodes CDR1 SGHKS and CDR2 YYEKEE (reference sequence).

This clonotype was counted a few times. The rearrangement uses TRBV20-1 and TRBJ2-3; a possible D gene is TRBD2 (5 bases). Looked up from germline, CDR1 is DFQATT and CDR2 is SNEGSKA (reference sequence). V lost 2 bases and J 1 base, leaving 10 bases between the germline ends. The CDR3 contains 14 residues. CDR3 bases: TGCAGTGCTAGATCGGCGGGTCGCACAGATACGCAGTATTTT. Translation: CSARSAGRTDTQYF.

This clonotype has at least ten counts. This chain links TRBV12-3 or TRBV12-4 with TRBJ1-5; no reliable D call. The CDR3 has 13 amino acids. V dropped 1 base and J dropped 4 bases, with 5 bases sitting between them. The CDR3 bases are TGTGCCAGCAGTTTAGACGTAAATCAGCCCCAGCATTTT. It is translated as CASSLDVNQPQHF.

There are a few counts of this clonotype. This chain uses TRBV12-3 or TRBV12-4 with TRBJ2-1; 11 nucleotides line up with TRBD2. J was trimmed by 2 bases and V by 6 bases; bases with no gene match: 18. This CDR3 has 20 amino acids. The CDR3 DNA sequence: TGTGCCAGCAGCGAACCTAGGGATGAAATGGGACTAGCGGCCTACAATGAGCAGTTCTTC. Its translation is CASSEPRDEMGLAAYNEQFF.

The chain joins TRBV7-9 to TRBJ1-1; 7 bases fit TRBD1. There are 14 residues in the CDR3. Germline CDR1 and CDR2: SEHNR and FQNEAQ (reference sequence). J gave up 0 bases and V 5 bases, and 3 bases lay outside the gene matches. CDR3 coding DNA: TGTGCCAGCAGCACCGGACAGGTGAACACTGAAGCTTTCTTT. Translating it yields CASSTGQVNTEAFF.

The V call is TRBV6-2 or TRBV6-3, the J call TRBJ2-7; 13 bases line up with TRBD2. This CDR3 contains 18 residues. J gave up 1 base and V 3 bases, and 9 bases lay outside the gene matches. Germline lookup yields CDR1 MNHEY and CDR2 SVGEGT. As DNA, the CDR3 is TGTGCCAGCAGTTATATTTGGACTAGCGGGAGAAGGTCCTACGAGCAGTACTTC. It is translated as CASSYIWTSGRRSYEQYF.

The chain couples TRBV29-1 to TRBJ2-6; D may be TRBD2 (6 bases). The V end lost 2 bases, the J end lost 7 bases, and 15 bases lay between the germline ends. Germline-derived CDR1 and CDR2 are SQVTM and ANQGSEA. The length of the CDR3 is 15 residues. CDR3 amino acids: CSVESSRDFANVLTF. CDR3 in DNA: TGCAGCGTTGAATCTTCCAGGGACTTCGCCAACGTCCTGACTTTC.

There are a few counts of this clonotype. This chain joins TRBV20-1 and TRBJ1-5, with 11 bases lining up with TRBD1. The V gene's germline CDR1 is DFQATT and CDR2 SNEGSKA (reference sequence). The length of the CDR3 is 14 residues. With 5 bases clipped from V and 6 bases from J, the junction kept 6 bases outside the gene matches. The CDR3, as DNA: TGCAGTGCTGCCACCGGACAGGGGGCTCAGCCCCAGCATTTT. Its translation: CSAATGQGAQPQHF.

This sequence joins TRBV12-3 or TRBV12-4 and TRBJ1-2, with a weak D call TRBD1 (6 bases). This CDR3 is 13 amino acids long. Trimming cost V 5 bases and J 8 bases, with 15 bases left between them. CDR3 amino acids: CASSPQGSRGYTF. Here the CDR3 DNA reads TGTGCCAGCAGTCCACAGGGTTCGAGGGGCTACACCTTC.

This clonotype was recorded a few times. This chain connects TRBV5-1 to TRBJ2-1; possible D gene TRBD2, 6 bases. Looked up from germline, CDR1 is SGHRS and CDR2 is YFSETQ. Trimming stripped 4 bases from V and 0 bases from J, with 17 bases between. This CDR3 is built from 17 residues. DNA of the CDR3: TGCGCCAGCAGCAGGAACGAGGCGGGATTCTCCTACAATGAGCAGTTCTTC. Amino acid sequence: CASSRNEAGFSYNEQFF.

The chain recombines TRBV5-1 with TRBJ2-7; TRBD2 matches 8 bases. CDR3 length: 15 residues. J gave up 1 base and V 4 bases, and 7 bases lay outside the gene matches. Germline V gene lookup returns CDR1 SGHRS and CDR2 YFSETQ. This CDR3 is CASSRSGGNSYEQYF. The DNA for the CDR3 is TGCGCCAGCAGCCGCAGCGGGGGCAATTCCTACGAGCAGTACTTC.

There are many counts of this clonotype. The gene calls are TRBV12-3 or TRBV12-4 and TRBJ2-7, with D tentatively TRBD1 (6 bases). Trimming stripped 7 bases from V and 2 bases from J, with 18 bases between. The CDR3 is 15 amino acids. CDR3 loop: CASTPRNRAPYEQYF. As DNA, the CDR3 is TGTGCCAGCACTCCTAGGAACAGGGCCCCCTACGAGCAGTACTTC.

The J gene is TRBJ2-3, the V gene TRBV11-3, with 7 bases aligning to TRBD2. Germline values: CDR1 SGHNT, CDR2 YENEEA. The CDR3 runs to 16 residues. V shed 1 base, J shed 1 base, and the junction held 5 bases outside the gene matches. The chain's CDR3 is CASSLGGGSGTDTQYF. CDR3 coding DNA: TGTGCCAGCAGCTTAGGTGGCGGGAGTGGCACAGATACGCAGTATTTT.

The chain joins TRBV12-3 or TRBV12-4 to TRBJ2-5; 9 bases are shared with TRBD2. Germline trimming cut 6 bases from V and 2 bases from J; bases unmatched to any gene: 4. CDR3 length: 14 amino acids. The CDR3 sequence is CASRVSGSQETQYF. The CDR3 nucleotides read TGTGCCAGCAGAGTTAGCGGGAGTCAAGAGACCCAGTACTTC.

The gene calls are TRBV6-2 or TRBV6-3 and TRBJ2-1; no clear D. The CDR3 loop spans 13 amino acids. V lost 4 bases and J 12 bases, leaving 16 bases between the germline ends. CDR1 and CDR2 from the germline V gene are MNHEY and SVGEGT. CDR3 sequence: CASSFPVGLAQFF. The CDR3 DNA sequence: TGTGCCAGCAGTTTTCCTGTAGGCCTTGCGCAGTTCTTC.

This clonotype was observed a handful of times. The CDR3 region has the DNA TGTGCCATCAGTTCTGGACAGGCCTCCTACAATGAGCAGTTCTTC. This translates into CAISSGQASYNEQFF. This chain connects TRBV10-3 to TRBJ2-1; 7 positions match TRBD1. V lost 5 bases, J lost 0 bases, and 4 bases stayed unmatched. The CDR3 runs to 15 residues. The germline CDR1 and CDR2 sequences are ENHRY and SYGVKD.

The V and J genes are TRBV20-1 and TRBJ1-1; no clear D gene. V was shortened by 3 bases and J by 4 bases, with 9 bases between the two germline ends. Germline V gene data show CDR1 as DFQATT and CDR2 as SNEGSKA (reference sequence). The CDR3 runs to 12 residues. The CDR3 is CSASGRSTEAFF. The DNA for the CDR3 is TGCAGTGCTAGTGGCAGGAGCACTGAAGCTTTCTTT.

The chain links TRBV20-1 to TRBJ1-5; TRBD1 agrees at 7 bases. Germline CDR1 reads DFQATT; CDR2 reads SNEGSKA (reference sequence). The CDR3 spans 15 residues. The trim removed 3 bases at V and 1 base at J, leaving 6 bases unmatched. CDR3 DNA sequence: TGCAGTGCTAGCTATAAGGGGGCAAGCAATCAGCCCCAGCATTTT. It translates to CSASYKGASNQPQHF.